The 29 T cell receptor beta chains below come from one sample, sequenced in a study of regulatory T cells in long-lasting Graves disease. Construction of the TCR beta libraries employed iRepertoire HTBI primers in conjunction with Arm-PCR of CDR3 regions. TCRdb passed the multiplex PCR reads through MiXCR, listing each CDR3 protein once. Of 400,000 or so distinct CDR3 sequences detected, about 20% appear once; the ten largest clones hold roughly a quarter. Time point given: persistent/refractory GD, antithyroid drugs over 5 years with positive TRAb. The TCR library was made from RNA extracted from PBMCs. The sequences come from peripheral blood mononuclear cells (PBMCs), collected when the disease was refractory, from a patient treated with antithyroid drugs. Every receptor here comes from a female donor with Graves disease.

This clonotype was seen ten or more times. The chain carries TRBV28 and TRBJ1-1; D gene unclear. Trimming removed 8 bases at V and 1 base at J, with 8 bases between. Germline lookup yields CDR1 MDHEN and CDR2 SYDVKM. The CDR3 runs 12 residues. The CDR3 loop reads CASQASNTEAFF. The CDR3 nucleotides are TGTGCCAGCCAGGCTTCGAACACTGAAGCTTTCTTT.

The CDR3 nucleotides read TGTGCCAGCAGTACTGAGCCGGTCTATGGCTACACCTTC. Translation gives CASSTEPVYGYTF. This sequence joins TRBV7-2 and TRBJ1-2; no firm D call. Germline V lookup: CDR1 SGHTA, CDR2 FQGNSA. The V end lost 6 bases, the J end lost 4 bases, and 12 bases lay between the germline ends. The length of the CDR3 is 13 residues.

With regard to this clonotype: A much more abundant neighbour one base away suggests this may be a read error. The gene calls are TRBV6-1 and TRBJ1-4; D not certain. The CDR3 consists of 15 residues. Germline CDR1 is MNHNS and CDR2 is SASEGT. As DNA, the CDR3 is TGTGCCAGCAGTCTAGGAGCTGGGGTAAATGAAGAACTGTTTTTT. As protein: CASSLGAGVNEELFF.

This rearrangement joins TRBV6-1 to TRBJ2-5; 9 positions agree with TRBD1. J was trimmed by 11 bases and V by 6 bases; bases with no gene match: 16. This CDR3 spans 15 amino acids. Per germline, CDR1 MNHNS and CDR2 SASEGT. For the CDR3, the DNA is TGTGCCAGCAGACCGACCGGGACAGGGAAAACCCAACAGTACTTC. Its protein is CASRPTGTGKTQQYF.

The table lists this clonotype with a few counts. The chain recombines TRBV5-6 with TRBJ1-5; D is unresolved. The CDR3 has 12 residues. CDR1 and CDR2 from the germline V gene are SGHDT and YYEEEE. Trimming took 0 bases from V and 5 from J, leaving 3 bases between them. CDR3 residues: CASSLGDQPQHF. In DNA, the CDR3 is TGTGCCAGCAGCTTGGGGGATCAGCCCCAGCATTTT.

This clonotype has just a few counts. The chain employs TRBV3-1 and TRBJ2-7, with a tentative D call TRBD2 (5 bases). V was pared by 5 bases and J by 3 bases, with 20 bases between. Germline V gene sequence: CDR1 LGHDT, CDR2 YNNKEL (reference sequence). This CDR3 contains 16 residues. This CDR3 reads CASSLMSGNGIYEQYF. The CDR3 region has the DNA TGTGCCAGCAGCTTAATGAGTGGGAACGGGATCTACGAGCAGTACTTC.

DNA of the CDR3: TGCAGCGTTGCGACGGACAGGCTCTCTGGAAACACCATATATTTT. Amino acids: CSVATDRLSGNTIYF. The V call is TRBV29-1, the J call TRBJ1-3; TRBD1 matches 7 bases. The J segment lost 0 bases and the V segment lost 4 bases, leaving 6 bases of the junction unmatched. CDR1 and CDR2 (germline): SQVTM, ANQGSEA. This CDR3 has 15 amino acids.

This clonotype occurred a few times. The CDR3 here is CASSHATTRGRITGELFF. The CDR3 DNA follows: TGTGCCAGCAGCCACGCTACTACGAGGGGGCGCATCACCGGGGAGCTGTTTTTT. The chain uses TRBV6-1 and TRBJ2-2; 7 bases line up with TRBD1. V shed 6 bases, J shed 4 bases, and the junction held 17 bases outside the gene matches. The CDR3 extends over 18 amino acids. Germline V gives CDR1 MNHNS, CDR2 SASEGT.

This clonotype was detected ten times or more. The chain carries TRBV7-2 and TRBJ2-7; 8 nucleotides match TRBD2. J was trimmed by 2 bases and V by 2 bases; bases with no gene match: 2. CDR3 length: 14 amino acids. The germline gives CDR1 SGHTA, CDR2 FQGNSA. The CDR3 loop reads CASSLTGRAYEQYF. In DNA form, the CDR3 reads TGTGCCAGCAGCTTAACCGGGAGGGCCTACGAGCAGTACTTC.

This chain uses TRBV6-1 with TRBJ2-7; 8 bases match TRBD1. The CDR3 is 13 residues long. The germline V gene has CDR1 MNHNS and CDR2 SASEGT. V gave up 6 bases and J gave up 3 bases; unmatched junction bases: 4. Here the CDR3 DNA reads TGTGCCAGCAGGGATACAGGGGGCTACGAGCAGTACTTC. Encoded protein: CASRDTGGYEQYF.

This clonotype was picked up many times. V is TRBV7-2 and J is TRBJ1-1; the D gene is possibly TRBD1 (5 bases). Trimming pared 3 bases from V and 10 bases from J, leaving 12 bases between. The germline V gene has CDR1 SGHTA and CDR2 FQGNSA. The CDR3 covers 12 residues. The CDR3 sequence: CASSLDTTGAFF. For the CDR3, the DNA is TGTGCCAGCAGCTTGGACACGACGGGAGCTTTCTTT.

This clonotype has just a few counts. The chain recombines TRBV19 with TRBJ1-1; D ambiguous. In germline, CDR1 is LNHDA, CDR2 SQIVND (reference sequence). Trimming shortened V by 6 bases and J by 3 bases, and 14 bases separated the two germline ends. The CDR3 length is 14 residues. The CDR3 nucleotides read TGTGCCAGTAGCTTAACCACCTGGGACACTGAAGCTTTCTTT. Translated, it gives CASSLTTWDTEAFF.

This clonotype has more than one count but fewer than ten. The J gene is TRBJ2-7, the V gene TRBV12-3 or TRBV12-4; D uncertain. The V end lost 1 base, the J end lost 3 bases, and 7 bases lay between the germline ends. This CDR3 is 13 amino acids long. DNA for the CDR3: TGTGCCAGCAGTTTAGTACTGAGCTACGAGCAGTACTTC. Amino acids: CASSLVLSYEQYF.

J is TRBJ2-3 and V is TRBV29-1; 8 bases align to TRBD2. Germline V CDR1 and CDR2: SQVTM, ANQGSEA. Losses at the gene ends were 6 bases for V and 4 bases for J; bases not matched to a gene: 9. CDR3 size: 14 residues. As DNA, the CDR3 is TGCAGCGTACCTAAAGCGGGAGCCCCAGATACGCAGTATTTT. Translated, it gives CSVPKAGAPDTQYF.

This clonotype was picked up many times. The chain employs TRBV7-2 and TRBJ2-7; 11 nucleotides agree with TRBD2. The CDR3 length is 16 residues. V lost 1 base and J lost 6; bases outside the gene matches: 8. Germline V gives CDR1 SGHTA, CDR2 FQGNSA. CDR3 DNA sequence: TGTGCCAGCAGCTTAGTAGCGGGAGGGCAAGGTCGCGAGCAGTACTTC. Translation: CASSLVAGGQGREQYF.

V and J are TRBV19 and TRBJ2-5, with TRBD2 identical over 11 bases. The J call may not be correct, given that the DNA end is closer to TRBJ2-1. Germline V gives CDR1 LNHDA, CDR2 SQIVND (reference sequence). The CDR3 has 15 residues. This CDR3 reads CASSISSGRFNEQFF. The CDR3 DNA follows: TGTGCCAGTAGTATCTCTAGCGGGAGGTTCAATGAGCAGTTCTTC.

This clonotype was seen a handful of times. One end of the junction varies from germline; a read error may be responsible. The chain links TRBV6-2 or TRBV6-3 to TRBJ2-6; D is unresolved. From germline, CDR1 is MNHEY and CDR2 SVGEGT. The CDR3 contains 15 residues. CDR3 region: CASSYSGSGANVLTF. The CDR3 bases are TGTGCCAGCAGCTACTCGGGCTCTGGGGCCAACGTCCTGACTTTC.

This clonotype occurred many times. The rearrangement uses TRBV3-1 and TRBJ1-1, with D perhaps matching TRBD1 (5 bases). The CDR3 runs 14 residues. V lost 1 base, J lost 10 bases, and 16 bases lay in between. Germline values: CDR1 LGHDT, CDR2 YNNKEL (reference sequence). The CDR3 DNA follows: TGTGCCAGCAGCCAAGGGGAGTCAGGGTATGCAGCTTTCTTT. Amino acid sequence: CASSQGESGYAAFF.

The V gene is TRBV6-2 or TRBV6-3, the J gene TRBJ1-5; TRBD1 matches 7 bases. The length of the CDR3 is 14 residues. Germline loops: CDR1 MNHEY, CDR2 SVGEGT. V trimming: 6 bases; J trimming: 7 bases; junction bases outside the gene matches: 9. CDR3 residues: CASSQGGFGQPQHF. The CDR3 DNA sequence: TGTGCCAGCAGCCAAGGGGGCTTTGGGCAGCCCCAGCATTTT.

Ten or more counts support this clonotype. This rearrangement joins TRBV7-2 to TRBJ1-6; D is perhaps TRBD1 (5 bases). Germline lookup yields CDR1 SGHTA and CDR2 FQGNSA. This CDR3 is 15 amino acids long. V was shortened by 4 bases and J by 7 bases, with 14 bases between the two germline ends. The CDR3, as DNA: TGTGCCAGCAGCTACGAGATCGGGGGAAATTCACCCCTCCACTTT. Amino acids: CASSYEIGGNSPLHF.

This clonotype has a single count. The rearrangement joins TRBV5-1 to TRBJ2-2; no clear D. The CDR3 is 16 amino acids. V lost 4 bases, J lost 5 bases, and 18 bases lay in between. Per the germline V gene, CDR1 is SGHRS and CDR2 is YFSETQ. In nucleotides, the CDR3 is TGCGCCAGCAGCCCTTGGTCCGTGGGCGAGACCGGGGAGCTGTTTTTT. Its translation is CASSPWSVGETGELFF. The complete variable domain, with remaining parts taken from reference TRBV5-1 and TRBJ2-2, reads KAGVTQTPRYLIKTRGQQVTLSCSPISGHRSVSWYQQTPGQGLQFLFEYFSETQRNKGNFPGRFSGRQFSNSRSEMNVSTLELGDSALYLCASSPWSVGETGELFFGEGSRLTVL.

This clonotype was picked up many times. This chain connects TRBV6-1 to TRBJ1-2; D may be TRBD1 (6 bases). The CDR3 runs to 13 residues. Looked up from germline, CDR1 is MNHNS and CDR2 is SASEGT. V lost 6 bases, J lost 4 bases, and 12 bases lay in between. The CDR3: CASSDGTSYGYTF. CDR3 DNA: TGTGCCAGCAGCGACGGGACATCCTATGGCTACACCTTC.

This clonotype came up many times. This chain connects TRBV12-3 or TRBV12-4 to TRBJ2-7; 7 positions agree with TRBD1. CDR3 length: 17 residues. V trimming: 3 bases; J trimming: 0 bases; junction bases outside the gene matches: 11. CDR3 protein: CASSLRGGALSSYEQYF. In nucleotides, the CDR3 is TGTGCCAGCAGTTTGAGAGGGGGCGCGTTGAGCTCCTACGAGCAGTACTTC.

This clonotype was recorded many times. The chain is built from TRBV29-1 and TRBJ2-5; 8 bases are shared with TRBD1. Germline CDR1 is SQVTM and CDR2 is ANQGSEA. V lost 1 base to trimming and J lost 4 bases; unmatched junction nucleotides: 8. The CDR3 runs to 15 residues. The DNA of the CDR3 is TGCAGCGTTGAAGGGGGGCCAGGGGGCACAGAGACCCAGTACTTC. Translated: CSVEGGPGGTETQYF.

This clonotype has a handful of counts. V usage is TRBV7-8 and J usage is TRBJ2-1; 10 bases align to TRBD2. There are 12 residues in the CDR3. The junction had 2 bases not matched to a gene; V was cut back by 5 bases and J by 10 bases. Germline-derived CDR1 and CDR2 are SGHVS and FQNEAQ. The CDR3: CASSGGLAEQFF. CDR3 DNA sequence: TGTGCCAGCAGCGGGGGACTAGCGGAGCAGTTCTTC.

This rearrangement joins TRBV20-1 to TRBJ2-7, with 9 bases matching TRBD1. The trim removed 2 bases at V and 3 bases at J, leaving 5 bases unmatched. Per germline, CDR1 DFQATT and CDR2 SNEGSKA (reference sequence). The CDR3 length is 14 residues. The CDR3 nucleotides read TGCAGTGCTAGAACACAGGGGGCCCGCTACGAGCAGTACTTC. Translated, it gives CSARTQGARYEQYF.

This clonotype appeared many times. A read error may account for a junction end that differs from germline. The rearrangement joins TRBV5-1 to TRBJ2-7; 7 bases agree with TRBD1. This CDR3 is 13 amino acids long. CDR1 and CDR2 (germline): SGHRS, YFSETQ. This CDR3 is CASSLDRDYEQYF. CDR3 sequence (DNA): TGTGCCAGCAGCTTAGACAGGGACTACGAGCAGTACTTC.

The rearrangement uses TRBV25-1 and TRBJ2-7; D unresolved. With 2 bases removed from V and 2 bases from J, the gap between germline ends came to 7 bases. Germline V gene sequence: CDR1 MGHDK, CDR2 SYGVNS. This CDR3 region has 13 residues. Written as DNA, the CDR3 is TGTGCCAGCAGTGAAGGGTACCCCTACGAGCAGTACTTC. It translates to CASSEGYPYEQYF.

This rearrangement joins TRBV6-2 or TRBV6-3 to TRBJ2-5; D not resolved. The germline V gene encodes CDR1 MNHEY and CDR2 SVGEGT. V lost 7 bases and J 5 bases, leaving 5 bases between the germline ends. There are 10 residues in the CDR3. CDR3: CASNKETQYF. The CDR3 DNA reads TGTGCCAGCAATAAGGAGACCCAGTACTTC.